The T cell receptor (beta chain) under discussion was sequenced for a study of blood T cells in healthy people across ages. It was with a sample-barcoded 5' primer and a J-beta primer mix that a second PCR of roughly 6 to 12 cycles was run. TCRdb itself ran the 5' RACE reads through MiXCR, one entry per CDR3 protein. The table includes approximately 800,000 distinct CDR3 sequences, approximately 53% detected once. Losses at the gene ends were 6 bases for V and 8 bases for J; bases not matched to a gene: 12. The CDR3 has 16 residues. Looked up from germline, CDR1 is MNHEY and CDR2 is SVGAGI. The sample comprised blood. The rearrangement joins TRBV6-5 to TRBJ1-6, with 8 bases aligning to TRBD1. The receptor's source is a man aged 40-49 years in good health. CDR3 coding DNA: TGTGCCAGCAGCTCCGGGACAGGTCCTTTGGATTCACCCCTCCACTTT. It specifies CASSSGTGPLDSPLHF.